This entry lists 27 T cell receptor beta chains sequenced from one sample in a study of OX40 agonist ivuxolimab in advanced cancers. Libraries were built with the immunoSEQ multiplex PCR assay. TCRdb carries this immuneACCESS record with in-frame sequences only. Its versions omit some clonotypes, under half of them owing to an unresolved V gene in the studies checked, with the rest unexplained. The sample table shows about 54,000 clones, and 80% to 90% are seen once. The ten most abundant clones make up approximately 1.3% of the sample. This sample comprised CD4+ or CD8+ T cells sorted from blood, obtained in a trial of the OX40 agonist ivuxolimab. These receptors were taken from an adult with an advanced solid tumor such as melanoma, head and neck, liver or kidney cancer.

This clone was counted once. The V call is TRBV5-1, the J call TRBJ1-1; D possibly corresponds to TRBD1 (5 bases). Trimming removed 4 bases from V and 0 bases from J, with 16 bases in between. The CDR3 spans 16 residues. Germline CDR1 and CDR2: SGHRS and YFSETQ. The DNA of the CDR3 is TGCGCCAGCAGCCCCTTAGACAGCTCCTTGAACACTGAAGCTTTCTTT. This translates into CASSPLDSSLNTEAFF.

This chain uses TRBV5-4 with TRBJ1-1, with TRBD1 as a possible D gene (6 bases). Germline V gives CDR1 SGHNT, CDR2 YYREEE (reference sequence). Trimming took 5 bases from V and 4 from J, leaving 15 bases between them. This CDR3 comprises 14 residues. The CDR3 loop reads CASSQGQSGTEAFF. DNA for the CDR3: TGTGCCAGCAGTCAAGGACAGTCAGGCACTGAAGCTTTCTTT.

The chain uses TRBV15 and TRBJ2-7, with D possibly being TRBD2 (6 bases). V gave up 0 bases and J gave up 2 bases, with 11 bases separating them. Germline V gene data show CDR1 as LNHNV and CDR2 as YYDKDF (reference sequence). The CDR3 extends over 15 amino acids. CDR3 sequence (DNA): TGTGCCACCAGCAGAGATTCGGGAGTTGCCTACGAGCAGTACTTC. Its translation is CATSRDSGVAYEQYF.

The rearrangement uses TRBV7-9 and TRBJ1-3; perhaps TRBD1 as D (6 bases). In germline, CDR1 is SEHNR, CDR2 FQNEAQ (reference sequence). V lost 4 bases and J lost 2, with 9 bases in between. This CDR3 is 14 amino acids long. CDR3 loop: CASSSSGAGNTIYF. CDR3 bases: TGTGCCAGCAGCTCTTCAGGGGCTGGAAACACCATATATTTT.

This chain joins TRBV5-1 and TRBJ2-7, with TRBD1 matching over 9 bases. Unmatched junction bases numbered 7, after V lost 6 bases and J lost 3 bases. Germline V CDR1 and CDR2: SGHRS, YFSETQ. The CDR3 has 14 residues. For the CDR3, the DNA is TGCGCCAGCACACCAGGGGACAGGGTCTACGAGCAGTACTTC. Translation: CASTPGDRVYEQYF.

The V gene is TRBV28, the J gene TRBJ2-3; 13 bases map to TRBD2. The CDR3 is made up of 16 amino acids. Germline V gene lookup returns CDR1 MDHEN and CDR2 SYDVKM. V was clipped by 6 bases and J by 3 bases; unmatched bases: 6. The CDR3 sequence is CASSRTSGSGTDTQYF. The CDR3 nucleotides are TGTGCCAGCAGCCGGACTAGCGGGAGTGGGACAGATACGCAGTATTTT.

The CDR3 region is CASSSLSSGNTIYF. The DNA of the CDR3 is TGTGCCAGCAGTTCACTGAGCTCTGGAAACACCATATATTTT. The chain combines TRBV28 with TRBJ1-3, with D uncertain. CDR1 is MDHEN and CDR2 is SYDVKM in the germline V gene. This CDR3 comprises 14 residues. V dropped 4 bases and J dropped 0 bases, with 7 bases sitting between them.

This chain uses TRBV28 with TRBJ2-2; D may be TRBD2 (5 bases). In germline, CDR1 is MDHEN, CDR2 SYDVKM. The V end was cut by 5 bases, the J end by 4 bases, with 14 bases between. The CDR3 is 15 residues long. CDR3 bases: TGTGCCAGCAGTCCTCCGACCCGGGGCACCGGGGAGCTGTTTTTT. Its protein product is CASSPPTRGTGELFF.

The chain has TRBV2 and TRBJ2-5, with 15 bases lining up with TRBD2. V was pared by 5 bases and J by 4 bases, with 8 bases of the junction left unmatched. Per germline, CDR1 SNHLY and CDR2 FYNNEI. CDR3 size: 17 residues. CDR3 residues: CASSFPGLAGGGETQYF. CDR3 DNA sequence: TGTGCCAGCAGTTTTCCGGGACTAGCGGGAGGAGGAGAGACCCAGTACTTC.

The V and J genes are TRBV5-1 and TRBJ2-7; 13 bases line up with TRBD2. V shed 6 bases and J 5 bases; nucleotides not matched to a gene: 8. The CDR3 loop spans 15 amino acids. From germline, CDR1 is SGHRS and CDR2 YFSETQ. DNA for the CDR3: TGCGCCAGCACCACTAGCGGGAGGGCATTCGACGAGCAGTACTTC. Its protein is CASTTSGRAFDEQYF.

The CDR3 here is CATTPGLANTGELFF. The CDR3 nucleotides read TGTGCCACCACCCCCGGACTAGCGAACACCGGGGAGCTGTTTTTT. The V call is TRBV15, the J call TRBJ2-2; 7 bases map to TRBD2. This CDR3 is 15 amino acids long. CDR1 and CDR2 from the germline V gene are LNHNV and YYDKDF (reference sequence). V was clipped by 7 bases and J by 0 bases; unmatched bases: 5.

V and J are TRBV6-4 and TRBJ1-2, with 7 bases lining up with TRBD1. The CDR3 consists of 17 residues. V was pared by 2 bases and J by 4 bases, with 13 bases of the junction left unmatched. The germline V gene has CDR1 MRHNA and CDR2 SNTAGT. The CDR3 is CASSDRYNRGEAYGYTF. The CDR3 DNA sequence: TGTGCCAGCAGTGACAGATACAACAGGGGAGAGGCCTATGGCTACACCTTC.

The chain links TRBV7-8 to TRBJ2-7; D may match TRBD1 or TRBD2 (5 bases each). V shed 5 bases and J shed 4 bases, with 18 bases lying between them. The CDR3 loop spans 15 amino acids. In germline, CDR1 is SGHVS, CDR2 FQNEAQ. CDR3: CASSPEGQGPYEQYF. CDR3 in DNA: TGTGCCAGCAGCCCAGAGGGCCAGGGACCATACGAGCAGTACTTC.

The rearrangement links TRBV11-3 to TRBJ1-2; D call uncertain. The CDR3 loop spans 17 amino acids. V lost 0 bases and J lost 3, with 17 bases in between. Germline V gene data show CDR1 as SGHNT and CDR2 as YENEEA. The CDR3 spells CASSLDYPSSGHYGYTF. CDR3 sequence (DNA): TGTGCCAGCAGCTTAGATTATCCCAGCTCCGGACACTATGGCTACACCTTC.

Here the CDR3 DNA reads TGTGCCAGCAGTGACCCCAGGCGGGGTGAAGCTTTCTTT. It translates to CASSDPRRGEAFF. The chain employs TRBV6-4 and TRBJ1-1; D remains ambiguous. The CDR3 sequence is 13 residues long. Trimming left V 2 bases short and J 7 bases short, with 11 bases between. The germline CDR1 and CDR2 sequences are MRHNA and SNTAGT.

The chain recombines TRBV9 with TRBJ2-6; D perhaps matches TRBD1 (5 bases). V lost 0 bases and J lost 4, with 14 bases in between. The germline V gene encodes CDR1 SGDLS and CDR2 YYNGEE. The CDR3 totals 17 residues. CDR3 bases: TGTGCCAGCAGCGTAGCCAGGGCCGCAGGGGGGGCCAACGTCCTGACTTTC. This encodes CASSVARAAGGANVLTF.

This clone showed up just once. The chain employs TRBV28 and TRBJ2-1, with D hard to call. V was clipped by 7 bases and J by 9 bases, with 16 bases between them. The CDR3 is 13 residues long. The germline CDR1 and CDR2 sequences are MDHEN and SYDVKM. This CDR3 reads CASTSLPAFEQFF. The CDR3 nucleotides are TGTGCCAGCACGTCCCTACCCGCCTTTGAGCAGTTCTTC.

V gene TRBV6-6 combines with J gene TRBJ2-1; a possible D gene is TRBD2 (6 bases). The V and J ends lost 7 bases and 0 bases respectively, with 13 bases between them. From germline, CDR1 is MNHNY and CDR2 SVGAGI (reference sequence). CDR3 size: 15 residues. The CDR3 loop is CASKVEGSSYNEQFF. In nucleotides, the CDR3 is TGTGCCAGCAAGGTGGAGGGTAGCTCCTACAATGAGCAGTTCTTC.

The chain combines TRBV29-1 with TRBJ2-3; 7 positions match TRBD2. Germline values: CDR1 SQVTM, CDR2 ANQGSEA. This CDR3 contains 15 residues. The trim removed 4 bases at V and 5 bases at J, leaving 12 bases unmatched. Here the CDR3 DNA reads TGCAGCGTTGCGTTGCGGGAGAGTTTTCAAGATACGCAGTATTTT. This translates into CSVALRESFQDTQYF.

The V gene is TRBV6-5, the J gene TRBJ1-5; D unclear. The V gene's germline CDR1 is MNHEY and CDR2 SVGAGI. The CDR3 runs to 15 residues. Trimming removed 4 bases at V and 1 base at J, with 11 bases between. CDR3 sequence (DNA): TGTGCCAGCAGTTTAACACACGCGAGCAATCAGCCCCAGCATTTT. Protein: CASSLTHASNQPQHF.

This chain connects TRBV4-3 to TRBJ2-7; tentatively, D is TRBD1 or TRBD2 (5 bases each). Per germline, CDR1 LGHNA and CDR2 YSLEER. V shed 1 base and J shed 0 bases, with 10 bases lying between them. The length of the CDR3 is 15 residues. DNA of the CDR3: TGCGCCAGCAGCCAAGGGGGACCTCGCTCCTACGAGCAGTACTTC. Encoded protein: CASSQGGPRSYEQYF.

This chain links TRBV5-5 with TRBJ2-5; D call uncertain. Germline V gene sequence: CDR1 SGHKS, CDR2 YYEKEE (reference sequence). The CDR3 length is 11 residues. The V gene lost 0 bases and the J gene lost 7 bases, with 4 bases spanning the gap. CDR3 loop: CASSLEATQYF. The CDR3 coding sequence is TGTGCCAGCAGCTTGGAAGCGACCCAGTACTTC. The whole variable domain, remainder taken from reference TRBV5-5 and TRBJ2-5, is DAGVTQSPTHLIKTRGQQVTLRCSPISGHKSVSWYQQVLGQGPQFIFQYYEKEERGRGNFPDRFSARQFPNYSSELNVNALLLGDSALYLCASSLEATQYFGPGTRLLVL.

This clone came up a few times. The CDR3 spells CASSRDSGTDSYEQYF. CDR3 nucleotide sequence: TGCGCCAGCAGCCGAGACTCCGGGACCGACTCCTACGAGCAGTACTTC. V and J are TRBV4-1 and TRBJ2-7; D could derive from TRBD1 or TRBD2 (5 bases each). The V end was cut by 4 bases, the J end by 0 bases, with 16 bases between. CDR1 MGHRA and CDR2 YSYEKL come from the germline V gene. CDR3 length: 16 amino acids.

The chain couples TRBV19 to TRBJ2-7; 10 positions agree with TRBD1. Germline CDR1 is LNHDA and CDR2 is SQIVND (reference sequence). The V segment lost 1 base and the J segment 4 bases; nucleotides outside the gene matches: 4. This CDR3 has 15 amino acids. The chain's CDR3 is CASSIAGQGPYEQYF. In DNA, the CDR3 is TGTGCCAGTAGTATAGCGGGACAGGGGCCTTACGAGCAGTACTTC.

The chain links TRBV27 to TRBJ2-7, with D possibly TRBD2 on 6 matching bases. Germline-derived CDR1 and CDR2 are MNHEY and SMNVEV (reference sequence). The V end lost 10 bases, the J end lost 2 bases, and 24 bases lay between the germline ends. The CDR3 has 16 amino acids. CDR3: CATSFSGVGLTYEQYF. The CDR3 region has the DNA TGTGCCACCTCGTTTTCAGGTGTCGGACTAACCTACGAGCAGTACTTC.

The chain employs TRBV7-2 and TRBJ2-7; D perhaps matches TRBD1 (6 bases). CDR1 and CDR2 from the germline V gene are SGHTA and FQGNSA. The ends were cut back, 6 bases at V and 7 bases at J, with 16 bases in the middle. The CDR3 is 13 amino acids. CDR3 in DNA: TGTGCCAGCAGTCCGACAGGTGCCTCTGAGCAGTACTTC. It yields the protein CASSPTGASEQYF.

The rearrangement links TRBV5-6 to TRBJ2-6; 7 positions agree with TRBD2. The CDR3 length is 13 residues. The J segment lost 12 bases and the V segment lost 1 base, leaving 4 bases of the junction unmatched. Germline V gene sequence: CDR1 SGHDT, CDR2 YYEEEE. CDR3 bases: TGTGCCAGCAGCTTGCGGGGGGTTAGCGTCCTGACTTTC. It codes for CASSLRGVSVLTF.